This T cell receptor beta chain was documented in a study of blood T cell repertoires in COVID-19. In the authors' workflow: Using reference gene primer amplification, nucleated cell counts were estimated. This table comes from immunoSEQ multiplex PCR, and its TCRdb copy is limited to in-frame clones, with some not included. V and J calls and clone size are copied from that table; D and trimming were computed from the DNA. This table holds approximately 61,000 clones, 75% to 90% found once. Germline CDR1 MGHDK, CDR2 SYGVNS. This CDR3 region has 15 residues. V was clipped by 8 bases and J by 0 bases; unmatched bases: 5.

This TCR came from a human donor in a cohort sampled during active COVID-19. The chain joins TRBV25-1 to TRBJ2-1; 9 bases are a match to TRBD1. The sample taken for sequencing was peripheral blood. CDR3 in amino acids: CASLGQGSSYNEQFF. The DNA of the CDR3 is TGTGCCAGCCTGGGACAGGGAAGCTCCTACAATGAGCAGTTCTTC.